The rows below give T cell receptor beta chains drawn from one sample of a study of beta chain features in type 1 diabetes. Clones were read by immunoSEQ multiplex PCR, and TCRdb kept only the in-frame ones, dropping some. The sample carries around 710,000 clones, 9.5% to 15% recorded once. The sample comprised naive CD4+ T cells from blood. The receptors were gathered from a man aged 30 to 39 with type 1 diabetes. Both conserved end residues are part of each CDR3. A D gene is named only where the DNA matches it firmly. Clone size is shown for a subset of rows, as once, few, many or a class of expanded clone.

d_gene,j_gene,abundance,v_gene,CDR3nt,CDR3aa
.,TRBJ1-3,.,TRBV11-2,TGTGCCAGCAGCTTGGCAGCAGACAACACCATATATTTT,CASSLAADNTIYF
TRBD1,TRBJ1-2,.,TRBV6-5,TGTGCCAGCAGTTACTCGATGGACAGGGGTGGCTACACCTTC,CASSYSMDRGGYTF
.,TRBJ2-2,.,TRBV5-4,TGTGCCAGCAGCCCGGCTCCGGGACAAATAAACACCGGGGAGCTGTTTTTT,CASSPAPGQINTGELFF
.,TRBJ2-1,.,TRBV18,TGTGCCAGCTCACCCTGGACAGGTGGGGGGAATGAGCAGTTCTTC,CASSPWTGGGNEQFF
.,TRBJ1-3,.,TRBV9,TGTGCCAGCAGCGTCGACGGAACTCGTGGAAACACCATATATTTT,CASSVDGTRGNTIYF
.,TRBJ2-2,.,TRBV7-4,TGTGCCAGCACCTCTACTAAGAGTGGCCGGGAGCTGTTTTTT,CASTSTKSGRELFF
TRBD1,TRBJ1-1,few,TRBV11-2,TGTGCCAGCAGCTTAGTAGGACAGGTCAACACTGAAGCTTTCTTT,CASSLVGQVNTEAFF
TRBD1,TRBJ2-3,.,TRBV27,TGTGCCAGCACCTCGGGACAGGGGGAAGATACGCAGTATTTT,CASTSGQGEDTQYF
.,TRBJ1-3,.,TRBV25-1,TGTGCCAGCAGCCGGGACACCAACTCTGGAAACACCATATATTTT,CASSRDTNSGNTIYF
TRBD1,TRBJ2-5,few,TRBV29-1,TGCAGCGTAGCAGGGGGCGGAGAGACCCAGTACTTC,CSVAGGGETQYF
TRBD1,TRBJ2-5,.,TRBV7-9,TGTGCCAGCAGCAGGGACAGGGGGGAAGAGACCCAGTACTTC,CASSRDRGEETQYF
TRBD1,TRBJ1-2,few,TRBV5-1,TGCGCCAGCAGCGCGCTGACAGGGGAAGCCAACTATGGCTACACCTTC,CASSALTGEANYGYTF
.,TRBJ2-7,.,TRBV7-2,TGTGCCAGCAGCTCCACCAGACTCGAGCAGTACTTC,CASSSTRLEQYF
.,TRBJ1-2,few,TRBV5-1,TGCGCCAGCAGCCCTTTGGGAGGGAACTATGGCTACACCTTC,CASSPLGGNYGYTF
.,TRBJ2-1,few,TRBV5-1,TGCGCCAGCAGCTCGGGTATGGGGAATGAGCAGTTCTTC,CASSSGMGNEQFF
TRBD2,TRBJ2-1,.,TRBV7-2,TGTGCCAGCAGCTCGGGACTAGCGGGCTACAATGAGCAGTTCTTC,CASSSGLAGYNEQFF
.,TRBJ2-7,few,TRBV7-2,TGTGCCAGCAGCTTAAGTCCCAGGGCGGGCGAGCAGTACTTC,CASSLSPRAGEQYF
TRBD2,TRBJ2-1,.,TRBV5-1,TGCGCCAGCAGCTTGACTAGCGGCGGTCCGGGTGAGCAGTTCTTC,CASSLTSGGPGEQFF
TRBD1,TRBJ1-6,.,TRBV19,TGTGCCAGTTCCAACAGGGGAAGGGATAATTCACCCCTCCACTTT,CASSNRGRDNSPLHF
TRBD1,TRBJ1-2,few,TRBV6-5,TGTGCCAGCAGTTACTCGACAGGGCTCTATGGCTACACCTTC,CASSYSTGLYGYTF
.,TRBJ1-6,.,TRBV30,TGTGCCTGGAGTGTAGTATCACCCCTCCACTTT,CAWSVVSPLHF
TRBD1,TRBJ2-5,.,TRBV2,TGTGCCAGCAGGACCGGGACAGGGGGCATGACCCAGTACTTC,CASRTGTGGMTQYF
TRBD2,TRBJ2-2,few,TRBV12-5,TGTGCTAGCTCGGAGACTAGCGGCTCCGCGAACACCGGGGAGCTGTTTTTT,CASSETSGSANTGELFF
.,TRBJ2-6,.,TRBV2,TGTGCCAGCAATATACAGCCCTCTGGGGCCAACGTCCTGACTTTC,CASNIQPSGANVLTF
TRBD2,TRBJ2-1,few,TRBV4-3,TGCGCCAGCAGCCTAGTTGGACTAGCGGGGGCCAGCAATGAGCAGTTCTTC,CASSLVGLAGASNEQFF
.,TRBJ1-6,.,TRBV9,TGTGCCAGCAGTACAGGGTTGAGTAATTCACCCCTCCACTTT,CASSTGLSNSPLHF
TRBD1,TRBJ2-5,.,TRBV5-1,TGCGCCAGCAGCGGGACAGAAGAGACCCAGTACTTC,CASSGTEETQYF
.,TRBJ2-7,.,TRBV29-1,TGCAGCGTCACAGGGCCTCCGGGCGAGCAGTACTTC,CSVTGPPGEQYF
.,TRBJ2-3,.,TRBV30,TGTGCCTGGAGTGTAGGGGTCACAGATACGCAGTATTTT,CAWSVGVTDTQYF
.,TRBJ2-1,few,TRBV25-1,TGTGCCAGCAGTGCATTTAGCCCAGTTGGGGGACACAATGAGCAGTTCTTC,CASSAFSPVGGHNEQFF
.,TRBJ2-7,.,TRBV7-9,TGTGCCAGCAGCTCTGTGGCGGGGAACTTCTACGAGCAGTACTTC,CASSSVAGNFYEQYF
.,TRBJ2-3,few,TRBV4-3,TGCGCCAGCAGCGACCGGGACAAAGACCGCACAGATACGCAGTATTTT,CASSDRDKDRTDTQYF
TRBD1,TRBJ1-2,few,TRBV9,TGTGCCAGCAGCCCCGGTTCCGGGACAGGGCACTATGGCTACACCTTC,CASSPGSGTGHYGYTF
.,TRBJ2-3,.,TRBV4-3,TGCGCCAGCAGCCAAGATCACACAGGGAAGGCGGCAGATACGCAGTATTTT,CASSQDHTGKAADTQYF
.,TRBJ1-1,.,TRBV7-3,TGTGCCAGCAGCTTGGGGGAAACTGAAGCTTTCTTT,CASSLGETEAFF
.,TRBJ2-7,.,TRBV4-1,TGCGCCAGCAGCCAAGAGGTCACGGGACCCTACGAGCAGTACTTC,CASSQEVTGPYEQYF
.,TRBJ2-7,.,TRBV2,TGTGCCAGCAGCTATCAGAGGGAGCAGTACTTC,CASSYQREQYF
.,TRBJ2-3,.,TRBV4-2,TGTGCCAGCAGCCAAGATACCTACACAGATACGCAGTATTTT,CASSQDTYTDTQYF
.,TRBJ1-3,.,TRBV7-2,TGTGCCAGCAGCCCGGGTGGGGCGAGGGTAGGAAACACCATATATTTT,CASSPGGARVGNTIYF
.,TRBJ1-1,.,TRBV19,TGTGCCAGTAGTCCCCGCAGGGCTGAAGCTTTCTTT,CASSPRRAEAFF
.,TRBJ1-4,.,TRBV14,TGTGCCAGCAGCCAAGTACGACAGTTGGGTGAGAAACTGTTTTTT,CASSQVRQLGEKLFF
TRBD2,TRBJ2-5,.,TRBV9,TGTGCCAGCAGCGTAGCTACCGGGGGGGACCTGTTCCAAGAGACCCAGTACTTC,CASSVATGGDLFQETQYF